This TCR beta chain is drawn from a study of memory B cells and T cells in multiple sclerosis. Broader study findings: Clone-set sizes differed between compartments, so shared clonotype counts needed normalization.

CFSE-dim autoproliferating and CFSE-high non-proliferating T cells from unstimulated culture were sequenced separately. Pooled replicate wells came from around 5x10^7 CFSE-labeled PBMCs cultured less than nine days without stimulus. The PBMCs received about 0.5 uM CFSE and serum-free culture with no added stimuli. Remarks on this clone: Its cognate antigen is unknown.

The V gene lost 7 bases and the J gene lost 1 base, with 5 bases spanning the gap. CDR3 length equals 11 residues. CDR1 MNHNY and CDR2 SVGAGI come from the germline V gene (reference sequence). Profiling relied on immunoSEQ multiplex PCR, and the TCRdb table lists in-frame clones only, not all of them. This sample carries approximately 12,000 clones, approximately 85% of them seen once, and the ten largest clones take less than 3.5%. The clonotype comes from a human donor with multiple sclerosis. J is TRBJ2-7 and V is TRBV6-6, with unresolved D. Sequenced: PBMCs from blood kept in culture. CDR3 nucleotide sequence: TGTGCCAGCACCAATTCCTACGAGCAGTACTTC. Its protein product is CASTNSYEQYF.